This T cell receptor (beta chain) was identified in a study of blood T cells in healthy people across ages. Together with a sample-barcoded 5' primer, a J-beta primer mix was included in a second PCR lasting roughly 6 to 12 cycles. Each cDNA molecule was tagged by a template-switch adaptor that had 12 random nucleotides. TCRdb reprocessed the 5' RACE reads with MiXCR, giving one entry per CDR3 protein. Here the sample spans 550,000 to 750,000 distinct CDR3 sequences, 21% being singletons. The CDR3 runs 13 residues. V was clipped by 4 bases and J by 2 bases; unmatched bases: 4. Per germline, CDR1 DFQATT and CDR2 SNEGSKA (reference sequence).

Sequenced sample: blood. This receptor was obtained from a man between 65 and 79 years old in good health. The chain links TRBV20-1 to TRBJ1-2; 7 bases map to TRBD1. The CDR3 bases are TGCAGTGCTATCAGGGGGTTCAACTATGGCTACACCTTC. This codes for CSAIRGFNYGYTF.